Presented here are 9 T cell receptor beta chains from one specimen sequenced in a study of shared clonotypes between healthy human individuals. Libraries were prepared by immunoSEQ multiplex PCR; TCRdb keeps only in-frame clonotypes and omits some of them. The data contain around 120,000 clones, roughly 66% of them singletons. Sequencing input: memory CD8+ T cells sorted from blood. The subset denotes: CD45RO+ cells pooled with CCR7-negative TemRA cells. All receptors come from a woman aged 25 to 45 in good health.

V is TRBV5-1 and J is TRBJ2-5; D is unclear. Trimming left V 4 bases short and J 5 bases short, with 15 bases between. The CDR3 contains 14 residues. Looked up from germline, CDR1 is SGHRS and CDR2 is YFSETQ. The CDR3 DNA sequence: TGCGCCAGCAGCCCCCAGTCGGGTTTGGAGACCCAGTACTTC. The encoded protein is CASSPQSGLETQYF.

CDR3 protein: CASSPAHGYEQYF. Written as DNA, the CDR3 is TGTGCCAGCAGCCCTGCCCATGGTTACGAGCAGTACTTC. The chain employs TRBV28 and TRBJ2-7; no reliable D call. V was trimmed by 6 bases and J by 4 bases, leaving 13 bases between them. CDR3 size: 13 residues. Germline CDR1 and CDR2: MDHEN and SYDVKM.

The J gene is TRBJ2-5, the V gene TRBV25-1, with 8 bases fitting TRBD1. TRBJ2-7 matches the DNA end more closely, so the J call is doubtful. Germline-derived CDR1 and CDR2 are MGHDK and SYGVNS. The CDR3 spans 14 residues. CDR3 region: CASSDKRTGHEQYF. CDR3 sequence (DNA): TGTGCCAGCAGTGACAAACGGACAGGGCACGAGCAGTACTTC.

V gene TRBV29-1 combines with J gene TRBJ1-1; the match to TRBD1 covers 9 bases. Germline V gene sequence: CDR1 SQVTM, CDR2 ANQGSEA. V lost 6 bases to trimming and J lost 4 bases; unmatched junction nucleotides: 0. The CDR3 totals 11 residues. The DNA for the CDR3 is TGCAGCGTGGACAGGGGCACTGAAGCTTTCTTT. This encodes CSVDRGTEAFF.

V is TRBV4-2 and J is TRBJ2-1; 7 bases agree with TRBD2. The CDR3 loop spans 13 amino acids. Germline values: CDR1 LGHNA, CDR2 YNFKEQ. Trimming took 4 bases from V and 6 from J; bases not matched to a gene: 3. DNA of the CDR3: TGTGCCAGCAGCCTACTAGCGCCCAATGAGCAGTTCTTC. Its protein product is CASSLLAPNEQFF.

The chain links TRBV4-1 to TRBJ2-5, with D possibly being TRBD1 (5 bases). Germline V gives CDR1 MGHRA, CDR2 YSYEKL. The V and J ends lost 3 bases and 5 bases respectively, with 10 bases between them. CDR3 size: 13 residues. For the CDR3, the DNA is TGCGCCAGCAGCCAGGGGCAATTCGAGACCCAGTACTTC. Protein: CASSQGQFETQYF.

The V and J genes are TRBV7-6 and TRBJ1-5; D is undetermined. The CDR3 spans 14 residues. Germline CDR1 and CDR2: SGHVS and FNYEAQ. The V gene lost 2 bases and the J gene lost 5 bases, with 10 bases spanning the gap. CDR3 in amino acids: CASSLRPGHQPQHF. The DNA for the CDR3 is TGTGCCAGCAGCTTAAGACCCGGACATCAGCCCCAGCATTTT.

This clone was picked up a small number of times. CDR3 loop: CASSLTGDRSTDTQYF. In DNA form, the CDR3 reads TGTGCCAGCAGCTTAACTGGGGACAGGAGCACAGATACGCAGTATTTT. This chain uses TRBV7-3 with TRBJ2-3; 8 positions match TRBD1. After removal of 0 bases from V and 0 bases from J, the junction contained 2 bases not matched to a gene. This CDR3 region has 16 residues. From germline, CDR1 is SGHTA and CDR2 FQGTGA.

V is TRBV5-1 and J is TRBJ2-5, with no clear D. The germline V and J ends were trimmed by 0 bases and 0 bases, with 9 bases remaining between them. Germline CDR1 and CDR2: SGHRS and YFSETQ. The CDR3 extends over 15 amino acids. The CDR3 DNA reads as TGCGCCAGCAGCTTGGCAGGCAGCTACCAAGAGACCCAGTACTTC. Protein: CASSLAGSYQETQYF. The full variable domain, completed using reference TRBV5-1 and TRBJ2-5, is KAGVTQTPRYLIKTRGQQVTLSCSPISGHRSVSWYQQTPGQGLQFLFEYFSETQRNKGNFPGRFSGRQFSNSRSEMNVSTLELGDSALYLCASSLAGSYQETQYFGPGTRLLVL.